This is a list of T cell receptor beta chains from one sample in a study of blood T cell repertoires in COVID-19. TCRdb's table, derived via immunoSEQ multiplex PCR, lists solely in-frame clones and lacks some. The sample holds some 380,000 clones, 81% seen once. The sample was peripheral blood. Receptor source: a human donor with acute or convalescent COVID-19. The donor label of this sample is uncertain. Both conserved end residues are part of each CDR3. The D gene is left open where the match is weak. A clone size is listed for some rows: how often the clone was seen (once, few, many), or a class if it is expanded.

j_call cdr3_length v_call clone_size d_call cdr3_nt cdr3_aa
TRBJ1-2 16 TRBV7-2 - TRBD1 TGTGCCAGCAGCGAGCCAGGGACAGGGAAAAACTATGGCTACACCTTC CASSEPGTGKNYGYTF
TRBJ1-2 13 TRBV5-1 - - TGCGCCAGCAGCTCCGGTTCCCACTATGGCTACACCTTC CASSSGSHYGYTF
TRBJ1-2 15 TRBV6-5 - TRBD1 TGTGCCAGCAGTCAGAACCTCGACAGGGGCGCCCGCTACACCTTC CASSQNLDRGARYTF
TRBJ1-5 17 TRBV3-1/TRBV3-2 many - TGTGCCAGCAGCCAAGCCGGACAGACTTGGAAGAATCAGCCCCAGCATTTT CASSQAGQTWKNQPQHF
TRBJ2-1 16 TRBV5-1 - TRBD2 TGCGCCAGCAGCTTGGAGCCAGCGGGGGGGCCCCATGAGCAGTTCTTC CASSLEPAGGPHEQFF
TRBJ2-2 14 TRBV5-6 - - TGTGCCAGCAGCTTGTCCCTGGGGGGCGGGGAGCTGTTTTTT CASSLSLGGGELFF
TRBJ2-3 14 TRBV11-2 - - TGTGCCAGCAGCGGGGTGGGGGGTTCGGATACGCAGTATTTT CASSGVGGSDTQYF
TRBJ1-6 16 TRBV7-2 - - TGTGCCAGCAGCCCTGTACATACTTGGGGCAATTCACCCCTCCACTTT CASSPVHTWGNSPLHF
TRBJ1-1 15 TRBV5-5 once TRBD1 TGTGCCAGCAGCTTGTTTCTCGCCGGACAGGGGGCCGCTTTCTTT CASSLFLAGQGAAFF
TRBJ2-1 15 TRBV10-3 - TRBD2 TGTGCCATCAGTCGACTAGCGGGAGGGATACCTGAGCAGTTCTTC CAISRLAGGIPEQFF
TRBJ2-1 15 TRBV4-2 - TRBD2 TGTGCCAGCAGCCAGTCGGCTAGCGGGAGAGATGAGCAGTTCTTC CASSQSASGRDEQFF
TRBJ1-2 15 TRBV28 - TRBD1 TGTGCCAGCAGGGGGACAGGGGGCGCTAACTATGGCTACACCTTC CASRGTGGANYGYTF
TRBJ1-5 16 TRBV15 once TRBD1 TGTGCCACCAGCAGAGTTCCCCGACAGGGTAATCAGCCCCAGCATTTT CATSRVPRQGNQPQHF
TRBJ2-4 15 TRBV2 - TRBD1 TGTGCCAGCACCCCGGACAGGGGATCCAAAAACATTCAGTACTTC CASTPDRGSKNIQYF
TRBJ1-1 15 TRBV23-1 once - TGCGCCAGCAGAAAAACCCGGGACAAGAACACTGAAGCTTTCTTT CASRKTRDKNTEAFF
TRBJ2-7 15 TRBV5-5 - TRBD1 TGTGCCAGCAGCCCGACCGGGACAGGGGGCATCGAGCAGTACTTC CASSPTGTGGIEQYF
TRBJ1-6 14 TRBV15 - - TGTGCCACCAGCAGAGATGGAGGGGCTTCACCCCTCCACTTT CATSRDGGASPLHF
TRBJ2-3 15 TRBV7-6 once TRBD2 TGTGCCAGCAGCTTACTAGCGGGAAGCACAGATACGCAGTATTTT CASSLLAGSTDTQYF
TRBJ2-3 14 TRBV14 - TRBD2 TGTGCCAGCAGCCCACAGACTAGCGGGGATACGCAGTATTTT CASSPQTSGDTQYF
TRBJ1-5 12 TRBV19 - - TGTGCCAGTAGTATTCGCTCCAGAACCCTGCATTTT CASSIRSRTLHF
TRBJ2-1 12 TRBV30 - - TGTGCCTGGAGTCGGGCAACTGGGGCACAGTTCTTC CAWSRATGAQFF
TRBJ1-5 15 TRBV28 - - TGTGCCAGCAGTTTAGCCGACAGACGCAATCAGCCCCAGCATTTT CASSLADRRNQPQHF
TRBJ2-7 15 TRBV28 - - TGTGCCAGCAACCCCCTCATCAACGGGGTCTACGAGCAGTACTTC CASNPLINGVYEQYF
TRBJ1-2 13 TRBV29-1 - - TGCAGCGTGCAGGCTTTAGCTAACTATGGCTACACCTTC CSVQALANYGYTF
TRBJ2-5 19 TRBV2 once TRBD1 TGTGCCAGCAGCGGACAGGGCAGGGCGTTGGGAGCGAGTGGAGAGACCCAGTACTTC CASSGQGRALGASGETQYF
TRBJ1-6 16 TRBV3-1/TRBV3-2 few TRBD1 TGTGCCAGCAGCCCAATGCTGCTGGACAGGCCCTCACCCCTCCACTTT CASSPMLLDRPSPLHF
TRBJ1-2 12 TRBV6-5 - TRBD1 TGTGCCAGCAATGGACAGGGATATGGCTACACCTTC CASNGQGYGYTF
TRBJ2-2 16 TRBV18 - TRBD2 TGTGCCAGCTCACCAGGGACTAGCGCGAACACCGGGGAGCTGTTTTTT CASSPGTSANTGELFF
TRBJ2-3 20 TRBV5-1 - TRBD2 TGCGCCAGCAGGCCCTCGGGTCCCCCTAGCGGGGGACGCCTGGGTAATACGCAGTATTTT CASRPSGPPSGGRLGNTQYF
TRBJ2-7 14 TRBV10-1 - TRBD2 TGCGCCAGCAGTGTAGGAGCGGGGCCCTACGAGCAGTACTTC CASSVGAGPYEQYF
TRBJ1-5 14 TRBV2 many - TGTGCCAGCAGTGGACAGACAAAACATCAGCCCCAGCATTTT CASSGQTKHQPQHF
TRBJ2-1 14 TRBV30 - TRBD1 TGTGCCTGGAGGGCAACAGGGGGGTACAATGAGCAGTTCTTC CAWRATGGYNEQFF
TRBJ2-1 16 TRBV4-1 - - TGCGCCAGCAGCCCCGAGAGCCTCAGACTATACAATGAGCAGTTCTTC CASSPESLRLYNEQFF
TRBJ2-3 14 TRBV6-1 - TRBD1 TGTGCCAGCAGTGAAGGGACAGGGTACGATACGCAGTATTTT CASSEGTGYDTQYF
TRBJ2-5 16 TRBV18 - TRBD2 TGTGCCAGCTCAGACATAGCGGGAGGCCCCGGGGAGACCCAGTACTTC CASSDIAGGPGETQYF
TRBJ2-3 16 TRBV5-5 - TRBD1 TGTGCCAGCAGCTTGGGACGGACAGGGAGTGCAGATACGCAGTATTTT CASSLGRTGSADTQYF
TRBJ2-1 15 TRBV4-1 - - TGCGCCAGCAGCCCGTTGACGGACACCTACAATGAGCAGTTCTTC CASSPLTDTYNEQFF
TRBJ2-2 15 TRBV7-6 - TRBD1 TGTGCCAGCAGTTGGACAGGGGGCGCAAACGGGGAGCTGTTTTTT CASSWTGGANGELFF
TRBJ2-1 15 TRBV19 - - TGTGCCAGTAGCCTCGAGCGCAGCTCCTACAATGAGCAGTTCTTC CASSLERSSYNEQFF
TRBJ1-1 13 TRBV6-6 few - TGTGCCAGCAGCCACCGGGACATCGGGGAAGCTTTCTTT CASSHRDIGEAFF
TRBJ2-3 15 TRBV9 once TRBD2 TGTGCCAGCAGCGTAGCGAGCGGGGTAGCGGATACGCAGTATTTT CASSVASGVADTQYF
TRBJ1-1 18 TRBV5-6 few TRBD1 TGTGCCAGCAGTCCTATACAGGGGGCCCTTCGGGGAAACACTGAAGCTTTCTTT CASSPIQGALRGNTEAFF
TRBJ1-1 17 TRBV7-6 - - TGTGCCAGCAGCTTAGGGGTCGGACACTCCGGGAACACTGAAGCTTTCTTT CASSLGVGHSGNTEAFF
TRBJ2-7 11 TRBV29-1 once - TGCAGCGTGCAACTAGCCTACGAGCAGTACTTC CSVQLAYEQYF
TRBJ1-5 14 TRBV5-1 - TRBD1 TGCGCCAGCAGCCCGGGACAGGAGGGGCAGCCCCAGCATTTT CASSPGQEGQPQHF
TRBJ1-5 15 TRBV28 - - TGTGCCAGCAGGTCACCCAGGGGTAGCAATCAGCCCCAGCATTTT CASRSPRGSNQPQHF
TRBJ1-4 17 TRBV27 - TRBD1 TGTGCCAGCAGGGGACAGGGATCCCGGACGGCGCGAGAAAAACTGTTTTTT CASRGQGSRTAREKLFF
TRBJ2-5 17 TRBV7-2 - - TGTGCCAGCAGCTTAGCGAGAGGATCCCGGTACCAAGAGACCCAGTACTTC CASSLARGSRYQETQYF
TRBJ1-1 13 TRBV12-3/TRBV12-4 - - TGTGCCAGCTTTCGGGGGGGGAACACTGAAGCTTTCTTT CASFRGGNTEAFF
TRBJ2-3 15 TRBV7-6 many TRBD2 TGTGCCAGCAGCTTAAGGGGACTAGCGTCAGATACGCAGTATTTT CASSLRGLASDTQYF